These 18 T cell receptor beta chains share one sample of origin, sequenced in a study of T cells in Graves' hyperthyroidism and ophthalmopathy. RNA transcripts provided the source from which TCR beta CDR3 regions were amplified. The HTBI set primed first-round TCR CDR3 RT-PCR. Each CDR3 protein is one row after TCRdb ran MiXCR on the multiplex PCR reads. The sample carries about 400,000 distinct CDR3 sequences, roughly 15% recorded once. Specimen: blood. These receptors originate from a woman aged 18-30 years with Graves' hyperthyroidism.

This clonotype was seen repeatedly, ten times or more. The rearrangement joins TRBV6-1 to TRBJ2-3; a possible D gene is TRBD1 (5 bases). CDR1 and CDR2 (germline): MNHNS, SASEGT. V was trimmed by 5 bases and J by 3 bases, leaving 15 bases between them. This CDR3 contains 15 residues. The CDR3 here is CASSCPREETDTQYF. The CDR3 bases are TGTGCCAGCAGTTGCCCCAGGGAAGAGACAGATACGCAGTATTTT.

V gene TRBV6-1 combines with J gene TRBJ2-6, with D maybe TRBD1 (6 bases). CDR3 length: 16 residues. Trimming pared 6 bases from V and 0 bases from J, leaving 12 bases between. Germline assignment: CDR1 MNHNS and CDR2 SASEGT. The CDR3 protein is CASRPGQLSGANVLTF. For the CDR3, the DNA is TGTGCCAGCAGACCCGGACAGCTCTCTGGGGCCAACGTCCTGACTTTC.

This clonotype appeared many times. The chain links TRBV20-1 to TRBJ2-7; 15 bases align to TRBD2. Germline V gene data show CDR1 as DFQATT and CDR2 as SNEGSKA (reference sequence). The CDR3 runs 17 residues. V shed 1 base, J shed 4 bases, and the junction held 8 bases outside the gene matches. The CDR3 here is CSARGRAGTSGRYEQYF. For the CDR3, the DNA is TGCAGTGCTAGAGGGAGAGCCGGGACTAGCGGGAGGTACGAGCAGTACTTC.

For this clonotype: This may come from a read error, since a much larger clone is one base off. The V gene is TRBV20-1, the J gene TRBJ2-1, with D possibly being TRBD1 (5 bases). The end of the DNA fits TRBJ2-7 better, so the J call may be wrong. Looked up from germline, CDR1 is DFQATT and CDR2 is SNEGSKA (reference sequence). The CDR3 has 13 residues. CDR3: CSASSRVGNEQYF. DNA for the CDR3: TGCAGTGCTAGCAGCAGGGTAGGCAATGAGCAGTACTTC.

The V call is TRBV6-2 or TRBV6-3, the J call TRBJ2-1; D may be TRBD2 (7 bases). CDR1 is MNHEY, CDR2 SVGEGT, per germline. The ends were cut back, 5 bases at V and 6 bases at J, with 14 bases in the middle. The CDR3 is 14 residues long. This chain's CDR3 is CASSLWEGGNEQFF. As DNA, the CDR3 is TGTGCCAGCAGTCTCTGGGAGGGGGGCAATGAGCAGTTCTTC.

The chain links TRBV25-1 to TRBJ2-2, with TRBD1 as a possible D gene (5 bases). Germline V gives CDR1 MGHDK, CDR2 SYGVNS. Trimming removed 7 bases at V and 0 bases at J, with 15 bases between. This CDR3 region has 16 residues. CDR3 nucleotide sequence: TGTGCCAGCATGCCCCCGACCAGGGCGAACACCGGGGAGCTGTTTTTT. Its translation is CASMPPTRANTGELFF.

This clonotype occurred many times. CDR3 in amino acids: CASSYSPPGSTNTGELFF. The CDR3 DNA follows: TGTGCCAGCAGTTACTCTCCTCCGGGTTCTACGAACACCGGGGAGCTGTTTTTT. The chain couples TRBV6-5 to TRBJ2-2; D is uncertain. CDR1 is MNHEY and CDR2 is SVGAGI in the germline V gene. Deletions cut 0 bases from V and 0 bases from J, with 14 bases between. The CDR3 sequence is 18 residues long.

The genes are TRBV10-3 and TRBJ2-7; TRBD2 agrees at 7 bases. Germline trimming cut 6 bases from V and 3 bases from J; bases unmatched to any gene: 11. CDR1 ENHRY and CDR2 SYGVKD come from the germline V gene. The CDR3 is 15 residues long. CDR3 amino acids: CAISPGEGAFYEQYF. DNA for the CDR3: TGTGCCATCAGCCCCGGGGAGGGAGCCTTCTACGAGCAGTACTTC.

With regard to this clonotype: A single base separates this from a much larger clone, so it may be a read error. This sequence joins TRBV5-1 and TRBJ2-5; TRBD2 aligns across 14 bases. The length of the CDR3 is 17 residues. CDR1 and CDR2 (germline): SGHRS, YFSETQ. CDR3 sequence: CASSGQPGLAGEETQCF. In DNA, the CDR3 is TGCGCCAGCAGCGGACAACCGGGACTAGCGGGAGAAGAGACCCAGTGCTTC.

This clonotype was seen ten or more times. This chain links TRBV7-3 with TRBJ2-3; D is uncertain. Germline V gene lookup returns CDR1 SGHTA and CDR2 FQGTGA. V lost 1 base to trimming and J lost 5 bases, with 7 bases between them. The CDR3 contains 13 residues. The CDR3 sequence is CASSLNTGDTQYF. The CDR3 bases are TGTGCCAGCAGCTTAAACACGGGAGATACGCAGTATTTT.

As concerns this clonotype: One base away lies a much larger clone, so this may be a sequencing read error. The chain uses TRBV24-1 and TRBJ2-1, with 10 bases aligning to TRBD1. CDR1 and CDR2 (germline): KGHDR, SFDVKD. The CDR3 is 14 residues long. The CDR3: CVTSGQGGLGEQFF. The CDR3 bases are TGTGTCACCAGTGGACAGGGGGGGTTGGGGGAGCAGTTCTTC.

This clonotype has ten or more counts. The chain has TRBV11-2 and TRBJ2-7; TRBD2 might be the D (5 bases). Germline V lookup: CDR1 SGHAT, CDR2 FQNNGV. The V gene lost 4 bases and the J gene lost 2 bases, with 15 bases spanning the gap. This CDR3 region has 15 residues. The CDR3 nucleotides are TGTGCCAGCAGCTACCAGGAGCGGCCCCCCTACGAGCAGTACTTC. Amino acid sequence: CASSYQERPPYEQYF.

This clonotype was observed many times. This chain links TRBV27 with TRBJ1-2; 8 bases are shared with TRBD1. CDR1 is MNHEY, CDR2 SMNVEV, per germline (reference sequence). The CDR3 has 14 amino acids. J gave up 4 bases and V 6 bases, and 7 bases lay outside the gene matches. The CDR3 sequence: CASSPLGQGYGYTF. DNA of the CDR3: TGTGCCAGCAGCCCTCTCGGACAGGGCTATGGCTACACCTTC.

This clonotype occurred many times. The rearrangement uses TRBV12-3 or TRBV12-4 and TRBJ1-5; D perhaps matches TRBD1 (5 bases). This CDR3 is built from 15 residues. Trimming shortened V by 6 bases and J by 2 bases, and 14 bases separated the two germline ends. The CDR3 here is CASSRDMGGNQPQHF. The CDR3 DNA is TGTGCCAGCAGCAGAGACATGGGGGGCAATCAGCCCCAGCATTTT.

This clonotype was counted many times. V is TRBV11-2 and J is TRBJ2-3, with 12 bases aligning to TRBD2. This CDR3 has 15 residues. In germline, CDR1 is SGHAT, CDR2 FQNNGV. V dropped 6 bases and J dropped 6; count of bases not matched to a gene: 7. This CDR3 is CASSFRLAGGDTQYF. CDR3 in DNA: TGTGCCAGCAGTTTCCGTCTAGCGGGGGGGGATACGCAGTATTTT.

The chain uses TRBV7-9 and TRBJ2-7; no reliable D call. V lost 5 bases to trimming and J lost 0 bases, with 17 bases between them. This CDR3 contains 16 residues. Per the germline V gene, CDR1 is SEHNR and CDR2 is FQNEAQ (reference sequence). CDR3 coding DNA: TGTGCCAGCAGCCCCCCCCGGGTCCCGAGCTCCTACGAGCAGTACTTC. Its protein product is CASSPPRVPSSYEQYF. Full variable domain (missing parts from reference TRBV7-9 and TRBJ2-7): DTGVSQNPRHKITKRGQNVTFRCDPISEHNRLYWYRQTLGQGPEFLTYFQNEAQLEKSRLLSDRFSAERPKGSFSTLEIQRTEQGDSAMYLCASSPPRVPSSYEQYFGPGTRLTVT.

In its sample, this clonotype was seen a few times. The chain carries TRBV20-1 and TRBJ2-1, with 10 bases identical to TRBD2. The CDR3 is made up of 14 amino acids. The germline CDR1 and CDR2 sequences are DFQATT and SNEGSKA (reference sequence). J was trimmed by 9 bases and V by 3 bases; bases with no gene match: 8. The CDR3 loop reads CSASRLAGASEQFF. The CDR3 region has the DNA TGCAGTGCTAGTAGGCTAGCGGGAGCGAGTGAGCAGTTCTTC.

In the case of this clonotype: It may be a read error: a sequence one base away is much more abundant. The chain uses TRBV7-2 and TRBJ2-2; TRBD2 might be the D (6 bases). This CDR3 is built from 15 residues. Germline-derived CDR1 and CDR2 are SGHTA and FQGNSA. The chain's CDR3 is CVSSLSGRGTGELFF. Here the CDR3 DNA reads TGTGTCAGCAGCCTCAGCGGGCGTGGCACCGGGGAGCTGTTTTTT.